This T cell receptor beta chain originates from a study of human T cells and chemical hapten exposure. Across the whole study: Patients were given diphenylcyclopropenone on the scalp weekly across the roughly 25-week study. Study-level findings and limits: Compared with pre-sensitization or healthy control sets, expanded TCRs clustered more.

The V and J ends lost 6 bases and 3 bases respectively, with 15 bases between them. There are 14 residues in the CDR3. Time point specified: patch test 3, about 24 weeks after DPC sensitization. Indicated treatment: therapeutic diphenylcyclopropenone sensitization with weekly scalp DPC. Ahead of each patch test application, blood was drawn. Separate cDNA molecules received unique molecular identifiers, which the library attached to them. One entry per CDR3 protein results from TCRdb running MiXCR on the RACE reads. Of approximately 97,000 distinct CDR3 sequences listed, 27% are singletons. This clonotype was detected only a few times. As yet, its antigen is unknown.

The receptor was derived from a man aged 40-49 years with alopecia areata. Some clones in this sample may be carry-over from other donors' samples. The rearrangement uses TRBV12-3 or TRBV12-4 and TRBJ2-7, with D hard to call. The sequencing here drew on whole blood, taken in connection with sensitization to the hapten diphenylcyclopropenone (DPC). CDR3 DNA sequence: TGTGCCAGCAGCCGCGGTGGGCAGTACTACGAGCAGTACTTC. It codes for CASSRGGQYYEQYF.